The T cell receptor (beta chain) under discussion was sequenced for a study of cytomegalovirus exposure and HLA in healthy donors (dated by TCRdb to 2017 to 2019). The study in broad terms: According to a later analysis, one platform produced both the approximately 110 validation repertoires and the 730 or so repertoires of the first cohort. The study aimed to test whether cataloging public T cell receptors could reveal signatures of past pathogen exposure. Along with the approximately 670-subject first cohort, a separate validation cohort of around 110 different subjects was used. To predict cytomegalovirus infection status, the study combined high-throughput TCR immunosequencing, statistical association of individual TCRs with disease status, and machine learning.

The donors were included in the validation cohort of some 120 subjects, a group kept apart from the approximately 650-subject first cohort. Including cysteine and phenylalanine, the CDR3 has 15 amino acids. The read is trimmed to its CDR3 DNA, 45 bases read in frame from base 1. The germline V gene provides CDR1 SGHDT and CDR2 YYEEEE. V is pared back by 0 bases and J by 14 bases, with 18 bases lying between the germline termini. Comment on this clone: This receptor's antigen is unknown. Base quality data are lacking; no much larger clone is found one base away.

What the study reported, not specific to this receptor: While some public TCRs were present in many individuals, most TCR sequences turned up only very rarely across donors. Cytomegalovirus status was reported to be diagnosed by the classifier with high specificity and sensitivity in both the original and validation cohorts. A later analysis had no HLA typing for the validation cohort, so co-occurrence there was scored across all 110 or so repertoires. The authors suggested that the approach could potentially be extended to other disease states and immunological phenotypes. Of the cluster scores, roughly 93% were above 0 in a later analysis, which found that TCRs clustered in the first cohort also tended to co-occur in the 95 to 150 validation repertoires. In vitro tests confirmed that a few of the cytomegalovirus-associated TCR beta chains recognize cytomegalovirus antigens. The study gave a list of under 200 TCR beta chains associated with cytomegalovirus.

Libraries were built with the immunoSEQ multiplex PCR assay. The authors' pipeline ran thus. A statistical classification framework was built to diagnose cytomegalovirus status from the catalog of TCR beta chain sequences. Entries here come from immuneACCESS through TCRdb and include only in-frame sequences with V and J called. Some clones fail to appear in such tables; in the studies checked, an unresolved V gene covers under half of the shortfall, and the cause of the remainder is unknown. D and trimming were read from the DNA, whereas the V and J calls and clone size are those reported in that table. Within this sample are tens of thousands of clones, with roughly 80% of them counted one time only. Around 2.9% of the sample belongs to the ten largest clones.

The rearranged segments are TRBV5-6 and TRBJ1-6, and the D gene may be TRBD1, 5 bases matching. The sequence derives from a man aged 25-45 years in good health and CMV-seronegative. The sample was PBMCs. The CDR3 protein: CASSLGSPGRKTLHF. The DNA sequence is as follows: TGTGCCAGCAGCTTGGGAAGTCCAGGGCGGAAGACCCTCCACTTT.